This T cell receptor (beta chain) came from a study of blood T cell repertoires in COVID-19. Study-wide context: Samples taken during acute and convalescent COVID-19 were collected in the United States, Italy and Spain. T cells, B-cell-depleted T cells, or PBMCs supplied cDNA or gDNA.

Method: immunoSEQ multiplex PCR; TCRdb's copy keeps in-frame clones and lacks some. The data contain around 270,000 clones, roughly 88% of them singletons. Donors were grouped by their self-reported clinical history. The CDR3 is 15 amino acids. Looked up from germline, CDR1 is SNHLY and CDR2 is FYNNEI. Trimming pared 5 bases from V and 2 bases from J, leaving 14 bases between. The chain couples TRBV2 to TRBJ2-3, with a possible D match to TRBD1 (6 bases). The receptor was isolated from a woman aged 40 to 50 who had been exposed to COVID-19. The sample consisted of PBMCs or T cells enriched from blood (not recorded which). In DNA form, the CDR3 reads TGTGCCAGCAGTATCGGACAGAGCAACACAGATACGCAGTATTTT. Amino acid sequence: CASSIGQSNTDTQYF.